This passage covers 14 T cell receptor beta chains from one sample sequenced in a study of CD8 T cells in Susac syndrome. An input of about 0.5 to 1 ug of RNA was subjected to reverse transcription using random hexamers. TCRdb itself ran the immunoSEQ multiplex PCR reads through MiXCR, one entry per CDR3 protein. The sample records about 150,000 distinct CDR3 sequences, about 95% being singletons. Sequencing was done on a sample of CD4+ T cells from PBMCs. Receptor source: a human donor with Susac syndrome.

The rearrangement uses TRBV19 and TRBJ1-1, with D possibly matching TRBD1 (5 bases). Germline V lookup: CDR1 LNHDA, CDR2 SQIVND (reference sequence). Trimming took 6 bases from V and 7 from J, leaving 9 bases between them. This CDR3 contains 11 residues. The CDR3 bases are TGTGCCAGTAGGGACACTGGTGAAGCTTTCTTT. The encoded protein is CASRDTGEAFF.

The chain has TRBV2 and TRBJ1-5, with D possibly TRBD1 on 6 matching bases. V lost 7 bases and J lost 6, with 13 bases in between. CDR1 and CDR2 (germline): SNHLY, FYNNEI. The CDR3 has 13 amino acids. The chain's CDR3 is CASNYREGQPQHF. CDR3 DNA: TGTGCCAGCAACTACAGGGAGGGTCAGCCCCAGCATTTT.

In this sample, this clonotype turned up once. The chain employs TRBV7-9 and TRBJ1-5; D call uncertain. The CDR3 is 18 residues long. Germline V gene sequence: CDR1 SEHNR, CDR2 FQNEAQ (reference sequence). The V end lost 2 bases, the J end lost 0 bases, and 17 bases lay between the germline ends. The CDR3 spells CASSLWAPGKNSNQPQHF. CDR3 sequence (DNA): TGTGCCAGCAGCTTATGGGCCCCCGGGAAAAATAGCAATCAGCCCCAGCATTTT.

The chain links TRBV9 to TRBJ2-5; the D is unclear. The germline V and J ends were trimmed by 0 bases and 1 base, with 4 bases remaining between them. This CDR3 is built from 13 residues. Germline assignment: CDR1 SGDLS and CDR2 YYNGEE. The CDR3 spells CASSVAIQETQYF. CDR3 coding DNA: TGTGCCAGCAGCGTAGCGATCCAAGAGACCCAGTACTTC.

The rearrangement links TRBV7-9 to TRBJ2-7, with 12 bases fitting TRBD2. This CDR3 region has 15 residues. The V gene end was trimmed by 5 bases and the J gene end by 5 bases; junction bases not matched to a gene: 7. The V gene's germline CDR1 is SEHNR and CDR2 FQNEAQ (reference sequence). CDR3 DNA sequence: TGTGCCAGCAGCCGGGCGACTAGCGGGGGCGACGAGCAGTACTTC. Translating gives CASSRATSGGDEQYF.

This clonotype has only one observation. The genes are TRBV29-1 and TRBJ2-3; 12 bases map to TRBD2. V dropped 7 bases and J dropped 3; count of bases not matched to a gene: 2. CDR1 and CDR2 (germline): SQVTM, ANQGSEA. This CDR3 contains 13 residues. Here the CDR3 DNA reads TGCAGCGCCCTAGCGGGGGGGACAGATACGCAGTATTTT. Translated: CSALAGGTDTQYF.

The CDR3 sequence: CASTPISGGMPNEQFF. The CDR3 coding sequence is TGTGCCAGTACCCCCATCAGCGGGGGGATGCCCAATGAGCAGTTCTTC. The chain employs TRBV19 and TRBJ2-1, with 9 bases matching TRBD2. Germline values: CDR1 LNHDA, CDR2 SQIVND (reference sequence). Germline trimming cut 7 bases from V and 6 bases from J; bases unmatched to any gene: 13. This CDR3 comprises 16 residues.

The rearrangement joins TRBV7-2 to TRBJ2-2; no reliable D call. V dropped 1 base and J dropped 4 bases, with 7 bases sitting between them. The CDR3 length is 14 residues. The germline CDR1 and CDR2 sequences are SGHTA and FQGNSA. The DNA for the CDR3 is TGTGCCAGCAGCTTAGTCAGCTTCACCGGGGAGCTGTTTTTT. This gives the protein CASSLVSFTGELFF.

The V gene is TRBV2, the J gene TRBJ2-1; 8 positions agree with TRBD2. Germline CDR1 reads SNHLY; CDR2 reads FYNNEI. The CDR3 runs 13 residues. Unmatched junction bases numbered 6, after V lost 8 bases and J lost 6 bases. The CDR3 here is CASRREGRNEQFF. DNA for the CDR3: TGTGCCAGCCGACGGGAGGGCCGCAATGAGCAGTTCTTC.

The genes are TRBV7-3 and TRBJ2-3; D unclear. V lost 5 bases and J 2 bases, leaving 11 bases between the germline ends. This CDR3 has 14 amino acids. Germline lookup yields CDR1 SGHTA and CDR2 FQGTGA. The CDR3 loop reads CASSPSKPTDTQYF. In DNA form, the CDR3 reads TGTGCCAGCAGCCCGAGTAAGCCCACAGATACGCAGTATTTT.

In this sample, this clonotype turned up once. The J gene is TRBJ1-5, the V gene TRBV4-1; D remains ambiguous. Germline CDR1 and CDR2: MGHRA and YSYEKL. V was cut by 0 bases and J by 6 bases, with 6 bases left in between. The CDR3 has 13 residues. CDR3 sequence reads: CASSQERRQPQHF. The CDR3 DNA reads TGCGCCAGCAGCCAAGAGAGACGTCAGCCCCAGCATTTT.

In its sample, this clonotype was seen once. The rearrangement joins TRBV4-2 to TRBJ2-5; 13 bases align to TRBD2. The CDR3 has 17 amino acids. Looked up from germline, CDR1 is LGHNA and CDR2 is YNFKEQ. The trim removed 3 bases at V and 2 bases at J, leaving 6 bases unmatched. The CDR3 here is CASSQLGTSGAQETQYF. The CDR3 nucleotides read TGTGCCAGCAGCCAGTTGGGGACTAGCGGGGCACAAGAGACCCAGTACTTC.

The V and J genes are TRBV20-1 and TRBJ1-3; D gene unclear. Trimming removed 4 bases at V and 4 bases at J, with 11 bases between. The CDR3 consists of 13 residues. The germline V gene encodes CDR1 DFQATT and CDR2 SNEGSKA (reference sequence). This CDR3 is CSATAPQGNTIYF. CDR3 nucleotides: TGCAGTGCTACGGCCCCACAGGGAAACACCATATATTTT.

The chain couples TRBV7-2 to TRBJ2-7, with TRBD2 matching over 7 bases. Germline loops: CDR1 SGHTA, CDR2 FQGNSA. The CDR3 has 16 amino acids. The junction had 10 bases not matched to a gene; V was cut back by 2 bases and J by 3 bases. For the CDR3, the DNA is TGTGCCAGCAGCTTAACCCTGGGGCTAGCGGTCTACGAGCAGTACTTC. This encodes CASSLTLGLAVYEQYF.